The TCR beta chain described here comes from a study of glioma-infiltrating T cells. The V gene's germline CDR1 is SEHNR and CDR2 FQNEAQ (reference sequence). Trimming removed 1 base at V and 4 bases at J, with 10 bases between. The length of the CDR3 is 14 residues. TCR alpha and beta CDR3 regions were amplified from RNA using iRepertoire nested multiplex PCR. One-step reverse transcription and amplification started from roughly 100-400 ng of tissue mRNA or PBMC total RNA. TCRdb reprocessed the multiplex PCR reads via MiXCR and lists one record per CDR3 protein. Seen here are tens of thousands of distinct CDR3 sequences, approximately 39% observed once, and the top ten hold more than 30%. This clonotype was picked up many times. Its antigen is unknown. General study findings and limits: CDR3 overlap between tissue and blood was very small. Non-neoplastic patients had below-expected tissue-blood divergence, while all gliomas exceeded expectation.

The rearrangement joins TRBV7-9 to TRBJ1-2; D gene uncertain. The sequenced sample consisted of glioma tissue, nonneoplastic brain tissue, or PBMCs (not recorded which). The receptor was derived from a human donor with low-grade glioma or glioblastoma, undergoing nonglioma brain surgery, or in good health (not recorded which). CDR3 residues: CASSLGSGSYGYTF. The DNA of the CDR3 is TGTGCCAGCAGCTTAGGAAGTGGCAGCTATGGCTACACCTTC.